This is a list of T cell receptor beta chains from one sample in a study of blood T cell repertoires in COVID-19. Clones were sequenced by immunoSEQ multiplex PCR, and TCRdb holds only the in-frame ones, with some missing. The sample contains about 140,000 clones, about 80% of which appear only once. Material: peripheral blood. Source of these receptors: a man between 65 and 85 years old who had recovered from COVID-19. The CDR3 runs from the conserved cysteine through the conserved F or W. The D gene is left open where the match is weak. Rows may omit the clone size; those that give it use once, few, many or a size class.

TGTGCCAGCAGTCTGAGGTATGAGCAGTTCTTC	CASSLRYEQFF	-	11	-	TRBV25-1	TRBJ2-1
TGTGCCAGCAGTGAAGGGCGGGGTCCTACCTACGAGCAGTACTTC	CASSEGRGPTYEQYF	few	15	-	TRBV2	TRBJ2-7
TGTGCCAGCAGCGAGGGGGTTGTGGGCAATCAGCCCCAGCATTTT	CASSEGVVGNQPQHF	-	15	-	TRBV7-2	TRBJ1-5
TGTGCCAGCAGTTATATAGCGGGCGTAACAGATACGCAGTATTTT	CASSYIAGVTDTQYF	-	15	TRBD2	TRBV6-5	TRBJ2-3
TGTGCCAGCGGCACCGGGACAGGGGGCACTGAAGCTTTCTTT	CASGTGTGGTEAFF	-	14	TRBD1	TRBV7-9	TRBJ1-1
TGTGCCAGCATCCAGACAGCTAACACTGAAGCTTTCTTT	CASIQTANTEAFF	few	13	-	TRBV6-1	TRBJ1-1
TGTGCCAGCAGCCGCGGTGTGGGACAGGGCACAGGTGAGCAGTACTTC	CASSRGVGQGTGEQYF	-	16	TRBD1	TRBV14	TRBJ2-7
TGTGCCATCAGTGGGACAGGGACCACAGATACGCAGTATTTT	CAISGTGTTDTQYF	-	14	TRBD1	TRBV10-3	TRBJ2-3
TGCGCCAGCAGCTTTACAGGGGACACTGAAGCTTTCTTT	CASSFTGDTEAFF	once	13	TRBD1	TRBV5-1	TRBJ1-1
TGTGCCTGGAGTGTACAGGCGAGCCTTAGGGAGACCCAGTACTTC	CAWSVQASLRETQYF	-	15	-	TRBV30	TRBJ2-5
TGTGCCAGCAGCTCGGGGGGAGGGGGTTCCATGAACACTGAAGCTTTCTTT	CASSSGGGGSMNTEAFF	-	17	-	TRBV11-3	TRBJ1-1
TGTGCCAGCAGAAAACAGGGGGAGATTTACACTGAAGCTTTCTTT	CASRKQGEIYTEAFF	-	15	TRBD1	TRBV6-5	TRBJ1-1
TGTGCCAGCAGTTACCGCCTGCCGGGACAGGGTGCTGGCTACACCTTC	CASSYRLPGQGAGYTF	-	16	TRBD1	TRBV6-5	TRBJ1-2
TGTGCCAGCAGCTTCTACGGGACTAGCGGGAGATATGAGCAGTTCTTC	CASSFYGTSGRYEQFF	-	16	TRBD2	TRBV5-6	TRBJ2-1
TGTGCCAGCAGCTCCCGCCCGGGACTAGCTATGGATACGCAGTATTTT	CASSSRPGLAMDTQYF	-	16	TRBD2	TRBV7-8	TRBJ2-3
TGTGCCAGCAGCCAAGTCCCGACAGGGGGGTATTCACCCCTCCACTTT	CASSQVPTGGYSPLHF	-	16	TRBD1	TRBV3-1/TRBV3-2	TRBJ1-6
TGTGCCAGCAGTCGGGACAGGGGGGATACGCAGTATTTT	CASSRDRGDTQYF	-	13	TRBD1	TRBV6-5	TRBJ2-3
TGTGCCAGCAGCTTGACACTAACAGGGAGAAGCACTGAAGCTTTCTTT	CASSLTLTGRSTEAFF	-	16	-	TRBV7-9	TRBJ1-1
TGTGCCAGCAGGTCCCATCCTCAGAAGAACACTGAAGCTTTCTTT	CASRSHPQKNTEAFF	-	15	-	TRBV2	TRBJ1-1
TGTGCCAGCAGCATAGACCTAGCGGGAGGGCCGTATACGCAGTATTTT	CASSIDLAGGPYTQYF	-	16	TRBD2	TRBV7-9	TRBJ2-3
TGTGCCAGCAGTGAACCAGCGGGAGAGCGGGAGACCCAGTACTTC	CASSEPAGERETQYF	once	15	TRBD2	TRBV25-1	TRBJ2-5
TGCGCCAGCAGCTTGGAGGGCGGGAGCTACGAGCAGTACTTC	CASSLEGGSYEQYF	few	14	TRBD2	TRBV5-1	TRBJ2-7
TGTGCCAGCATTACTTACGGGAGATCCTACAATGAGCAGTTCTTC	CASITYGRSYNEQFF	-	15	-	TRBV2	TRBJ2-1
TGTGCTAGTGGTTTGGTACTTAGAGTTCCCTACGAGCAGTACTTC	CASGLVLRVPYEQYF	-	15	-	TRBV12-5	TRBJ2-7
TGTGCCAGCAGTTTAACCGGTACGCAGTATTTT	CASSLTGTQYF	-	11	-	TRBV12-3/TRBV12-4	TRBJ2-3
TGTGCCAGCAGCTTAGACAGGGGGCGGGTTGAAAAACTGTTTTTT	CASSLDRGRVEKLFF	-	15	TRBD1	TRBV11-2	TRBJ1-4
TGTGCCTGGAGTAGGACCAGGGCCCAAGAGACCCAGTACTTC	CAWSRTRAQETQYF	-	14	-	TRBV30	TRBJ2-5
TGTGCCAGCAGGAGGGACAGCACCTACGAGCAGTACTTC	CASRRDSTYEQYF	-	13	TRBD1	TRBV27	TRBJ2-7
TGTGCCACCAGTGATGGGACAGAAATTCAAGAGACCCAGTACTTC	CATSDGTEIQETQYF	few	15	TRBD1	TRBV24-1	TRBJ2-5
TGCGCCAGCACGGGGGCCGCGGGAGGCAATGAGCAGTTCTTC	CASTGAAGGNEQFF	-	14	TRBD2	TRBV4-1	TRBJ2-1
TGTGCCAGCAGGAGGACAGTATACAATGAGCAGTTCTTC	CASRRTVYNEQFF	-	13	-	TRBV27	TRBJ2-1
TGTGCCAGCAGCTTTAACGGCGGGAGGAACTACGAGCAGTACTTC	CASSFNGGRNYEQYF	few	15	TRBD2	TRBV7-8	TRBJ2-7
TGTGCCATCAGTGAATTTCTAGCGGGACCCTACGAGCAGTACTTC	CAISEFLAGPYEQYF	-	15	TRBD2	TRBV10-3	TRBJ2-7
TGTGCCAGCAGATGGGACTGGCGAAACAATGAGCAGTTCTTC	CASRWDWRNNEQFF	-	14	-	TRBV2	TRBJ2-1
TGTGCCTGGAGTGCTGGGGCGGATGAAAAACTGTTTTTT	CAWSAGADEKLFF	-	13	-	TRBV30	TRBJ1-4
TGTGCCAGCAGCTCGGGAGTTCGGAGCCAAGAGACCCAGTACTTC	CASSSGVRSQETQYF	-	15	-	TRBV7-9	TRBJ2-5
TGTGCCAGCAGCTTTGGCCAGACAGGGGTCGGAAACACCATATATTTT	CASSFGQTGVGNTIYF	-	16	TRBD1	TRBV13	TRBJ1-3